This T cell receptor (beta chain) was recorded in a study of low-dose radiotherapy and immunotherapy resistance in tumors. Study-level background: Cohort 2 was treated with 1 Gy per fraction every two weeks, amounting to 13 Gy across 26 weeks. Each two-week cycle included intravenous cyclophosphamide 200 mg/m2, given one day before radiation and immunotherapy. Daily intake of oral aspirin 300 mg by patients lasted four cycles and began on cycle 1 day 1.

Primers targeting TRAV and TRBV primed first-strand cDNA, covering alpha and beta chains. With a constant-region primer and a V-primer adapter, TCRs were subjected to approximately 20 PCR cycles of amplification. TCRdb re-derived calls from the reads in MiXCR, one entry per CDR3 protein. This sample has tens of thousands of distinct CDR3 sequences, with less than 25% found just once. Indicated time point: after trial treatment. The treatment denotes: LDRT plus nivolumab, ipilimumab, low-dose cyclophosphamide and aspirin (RACIN trial). The treatment that donors received included nivolumab, ipilimumab, aspirin, low-dose cyclophosphamide and low-dose radiotherapy. The table lists this clonotype with many counts. CDR1 and CDR2 from the germline V gene are SEHNR and FQNEAQ (reference sequence). Unmatched junction bases numbered 3, after V lost 0 bases and J lost 6 bases. The length of the CDR3 is 15 residues.

This TCR derives from a female donor with ovarian cancer. Sample: PBMCs, taken after low-dose radiotherapy plus immunotherapy. The rearrangement links TRBV7-9 to TRBJ1-5; 9 bases line up with TRBD1. DNA of the CDR3: TGTGCCAGCAGCTTAGCGGGACAGGGCTCTCAGCCCCAGCATTTT. Its protein product is CASSLAGQGSQPQHF.